These 32 T cell receptor beta chains were sequenced from one sample in a study of response to subunit inactivated influenza vaccine. TCRdb fed the RT-PCR reads into MiXCR, producing one record per CDR3 protein. The top ten hold around 13% of the sample, which has fewer than 700,000 distinct CDR3 sequences, roughly 13% seen once. Sequenced here: PBMCs from blood, sampled about 6 weeks after vaccination. The receptors derive from a man aged 50-59 years who received an inactivated influenza vaccine.

The V and J genes are TRBV12-3 or TRBV12-4 and TRBJ2-1; D perhaps matches TRBD1 (6 bases). With 5 bases removed from V and 11 bases from J, the gap between germline ends came to 13 bases. This CDR3 is built from 12 residues. In DNA form, the CDR3 reads TGTGCCAGCAGTCCCGGAACAGGGAAGCAGTTCTTC. This gives the protein CASSPGTGKQFF.

J is TRBJ2-3 and V is TRBV11-2; 8 positions match TRBD2. The V segment lost 5 bases and the J segment 1 base; nucleotides outside the gene matches: 2. The CDR3 runs 14 residues. CDR1 is SGHAT, CDR2 FQNNGV, per germline. The CDR3 reads CASSHSGGTDTQYF. The CDR3 DNA is TGTGCCAGCAGCCATAGCGGGGGCACAGATACGCAGTATTTT.

The V call is TRBV6-5, the J call TRBJ2-1; D is uncertain. Per the germline V gene, CDR1 is MNHEY and CDR2 is SVGAGI. V lost 0 bases and J 0 bases, leaving 6 bases between the germline ends. CDR3 length: 15 amino acids. The CDR3 protein is CASSYSQSSYNEQFF. The CDR3 DNA reads TGTGCCAGCAGTTACTCGCAGAGCTCCTACAATGAGCAGTTCTTC.

The J gene is TRBJ1-1, the V gene TRBV7-2; D unclear. CDR3 length equals 14 residues. CDR1 and CDR2 (germline): SGHTA, FQGNSA. Trimming took 0 bases from V and 1 from J, leaving 6 bases between them. The CDR3, as DNA: TGTGCCAGCAGCTTAGCTCCCCCGAACACTGAAGCTTTCTTT. This sequence encodes CASSLAPPNTEAFF. Full variable domain (remainder filled in from reference TRBV7-2 and TRBJ1-1): GAGVSQSPSNKVTEKGKDVELRCDPISGHTALYWYRQSLGQGLEFLIYFQGNSAPDKSGLPSDRFSAERTGGSVSTLTIQRTQQEDSAVYLCASSLAPPNTEAFFGQGTRLTVV.

This clonotype has ten or more counts. V and J are TRBV6-5 and TRBJ2-3; no clear D. Trimming shortened V by 2 bases and J by 7 bases, and 13 bases separated the two germline ends. Germline CDR1 and CDR2: MNHEY and SVGAGI. The CDR3 runs 14 residues. The CDR3 is CASSYGDSINTQYF. The CDR3 DNA follows: TGTGCCAGCAGTTACGGTGACTCAATCAATACGCAGTATTTT.

This clonotype has only a few counts. A single base separates this from a much larger clone, so it may be a read error. In DNA, the CDR3 is TGTGCCAACAGCCGTCCAGCAGATACGCAGTATTTT. The encoded protein is CANSRPADTQYF. The chain couples TRBV7-6 to TRBJ2-3; D gene unclear. Germline V gives CDR1 SGHVS, CDR2 FNYEAQ. The CDR3 runs to 12 residues.

The sample holds a few counts of this clonotype. The CDR3 bases are TGCGCCAGCAGCCTTTTTACACAGGACTACGAGCAGTACTTC. It yields the protein CASSLFTQDYEQYF. This chain connects TRBV4-3 to TRBJ2-7, with D tentatively TRBD1 (5 bases). The CDR3 runs 14 residues. The germline V gene encodes CDR1 LGHNA and CDR2 YSLEER. Between the trimmed V and J ends, which lost 4 bases and 3 bases, there was a span of 13 bases.

V usage is TRBV7-9 and J usage is TRBJ2-5; 7 bases are a match to TRBD2. V was clipped by 0 bases and J by 4 bases; unmatched bases: 11. Germline CDR1 is SEHNR and CDR2 is FQNEAQ (reference sequence). The CDR3 runs 17 residues. CDR3 loop: CASSLAARGGRIETQYF. DNA for the CDR3: TGTGCCAGCAGCTTAGCGGCACGGGGAGGGAGGATAGAGACCCAGTACTTC.

The chain combines TRBV10-3 with TRBJ1-1; no reliable D call. The V end was cut by 2 bases, the J end by 0 bases, with 7 bases between. The germline V gene has CDR1 ENHRY and CDR2 SYGVKD. This CDR3 is built from 14 residues. The CDR3: CAISEDRMNTEAFF. DNA of the CDR3: TGTGCCATCAGTGAGGATAGAATGAACACTGAAGCTTTCTTT.

The rearrangement links TRBV11-2 to TRBJ2-3; the match to TRBD2 covers 8 bases. The CDR3 loop spans 19 amino acids. The V and J ends lost 4 bases and 0 bases, in that order; junction bases with no gene match: 15. Per germline, CDR1 SGHAT and CDR2 FQNNGV. The CDR3 nucleotides are TGTGCCAGCAGCTCCCAGTGGAGCGGGGGTGTAACTAGCACAGATACGCAGTATTTT. Amino acids: CASSSQWSGGVTSTDTQYF.

The chain uses TRBV11-2 and TRBJ2-6, with 9 bases identical to TRBD1. Losses at the gene ends were 4 bases for V and 4 bases for J; bases not matched to a gene: 8. The CDR3 totals 17 residues. Germline CDR1 SGHAT, CDR2 FQNNGV. This CDR3 reads CASSWGTGSSGANVLTF. CDR3 DNA sequence: TGTGCCAGCAGCTGGGGGACAGGGTCCTCGGGGGCCAACGTCCTGACTTTC.

This clonotype was seen a handful of times. The V and J genes are TRBV6-5 and TRBJ2-5; D is unresolved. The germline gives CDR1 MNHEY, CDR2 SVGAGI. CDR3 length: 15 amino acids. V was pared by 2 bases and J by 1 base, with 11 bases between. DNA for the CDR3: TGTGCCAGCAGTTACCTCTTCGACACCCAAGAGACCCAGTACTTC. As protein: CASSYLFDTQETQYF.

This clonotype was recorded at least ten times. J is TRBJ1-2 and V is TRBV12-3 or TRBV12-4, with TRBD1 matching 7 bases. Trimming cost V 4 bases and J 7 bases; bases outside gene matches: 3. The CDR3 consists of 12 residues. The CDR3 region has the DNA TGTGCCAGCAGTTCTGACAGGGCTGGCTACACCTTC. This codes for CASSSDRAGYTF.

This clonotype was observed a few times. J is TRBJ2-1 and V is TRBV20-1; the match to TRBD2 covers 8 bases. V trimming: 4 bases; J trimming: 7 bases; junction bases outside the gene matches: 9. CDR3 length: 14 amino acids. Germline lookup yields CDR1 DFQATT and CDR2 SNEGSKA (reference sequence). The CDR3 bases are TGCAGTGCTATGGCTAGCGGGTTTGGTAATGAGCAGTTCTTC. It specifies CSAMASGFGNEQFF.

The sample holds a few counts of this clonotype. The rearrangement uses TRBV20-1 and TRBJ2-1; 12 bases agree with TRBD1. Germline V gives CDR1 DFQATT, CDR2 SNEGSKA (reference sequence). V shed 6 bases, J shed 0 bases, and the junction held 3 bases outside the gene matches. CDR3 length: 15 residues. Here the CDR3 reads CSAMGQGASYNEQFF. CDR3 in DNA: TGCAGTGCAATGGGACAGGGGGCCTCCTACAATGAGCAGTTCTTC.

This clonotype was counted at least ten times. This chain connects TRBV12-3 or TRBV12-4 to TRBJ2-7; 8 bases line up with TRBD2. This CDR3 spans 14 amino acids. Germline trimming cut 5 bases from V and 1 base from J; bases unmatched to any gene: 4. In DNA, the CDR3 is TGTGCCAGCAGTAAGCGGGGGCTTTCCTACGAGCAGTACTTC. Translation: CASSKRGLSYEQYF.

A few counts support this clonotype. The chain recombines TRBV14 with TRBJ2-7; 8 bases agree with TRBD1. The germline gives CDR1 SGHDN, CDR2 FVKESK. The CDR3 totals 15 residues. Trimming at V came to 3 bases and at J to 4 bases, leaving 8 bases not matched to a gene. The DNA of the CDR3 is TGTGCCAGCAGCCAGGCTGCGGGACAGGAGTACGAGCAGTACTTC. As protein: CASSQAAGQEYEQYF.

This clonotype was seen at least ten times. This chain connects TRBV7-2 to TRBJ2-3; D perhaps matches TRBD2 (5 bases). Germline V gene sequence: CDR1 SGHTA, CDR2 FQGNSA. The CDR3 has 14 residues. Trimming cost V 4 bases and J 4 bases, with 12 bases left between them. This CDR3 is CASSSYRGPDTQYF. Here the CDR3 DNA reads TGTGCCAGCAGCTCCTATCGCGGGCCAGATACGCAGTATTTT.

Turning to this clonotype: At one end, the junction sequence differs from germline, possibly due to a read error. The V call is TRBV5-1, the J call TRBJ2-7; D gene unclear. The CDR3 loop spans 13 amino acids. The V gene's germline CDR1 is SGHRS and CDR2 YFSETQ. In nucleotides, the CDR3 is TGCGCCGGCAGCTTGGTGCTGGGGTACGAGCAGTACTTC. It codes for CAGSLVLGYEQYF.

The sample holds a few counts of this clonotype. This chain joins TRBV25-1 and TRBJ2-1; D is unclear. The CDR3 has 14 amino acids. Trimming took 1 base from V and 4 from J, leaving 8 bases between them. Looked up from germline, CDR1 is MGHDK and CDR2 is SYGVNS. CDR3 DNA sequence: TGTGCCAGCAGTGAATTAACAGATTACAATGAGCAGTTCTTC. Translating it yields CASSELTDYNEQFF.

The V call is TRBV4-2, the J call TRBJ1-2; TRBD1 matches at 7 bases. This CDR3 spans 15 amino acids. Losses at the gene ends were 4 bases for V and 0 bases for J; bases not matched to a gene: 5. Germline assignment: CDR1 LGHNA and CDR2 YNFKEQ. The CDR3, as DNA: TGTGCCAGCAGCCTACGGGACAGCACTAACTATGGCTACACCTTC. Translated, it gives CASSLRDSTNYGYTF.

The V and J genes are TRBV20-1 and TRBJ2-1; 12 positions agree with TRBD2. The germline V gene has CDR1 DFQATT and CDR2 SNEGSKA (reference sequence). CDR3 length: 15 residues. Losses at the gene ends were 3 bases for V and 7 bases for J; bases not matched to a gene: 7. CDR3 sequence: CSASSLAGGRNEQFF. The CDR3 region has the DNA TGCAGTGCTAGTTCTCTAGCGGGGGGGAGGAATGAGCAGTTCTTC.

This clonotype showed up just a few times. The rearrangement uses TRBV7-7 and TRBJ2-1, with TRBD2 matching over 7 bases. The trim removed 1 base at V and 7 bases at J, leaving 7 bases unmatched. This CDR3 contains 15 residues. Germline assignment: CDR1 SSHAT and CDR2 FNYEAQ (reference sequence). This CDR3 is CASSLGDWGGNEQFF. Written as DNA, the CDR3 is TGTGCCAGCAGCTTAGGGGACTGGGGGGGAAATGAGCAGTTCTTC.

The sample holds many counts of this clonotype. The chain recombines TRBV25-1 with TRBJ2-5, with TRBD1 matching over 9 bases. This CDR3 spans 14 amino acids. J gave up 3 bases and V 5 bases, and 4 bases lay outside the gene matches. Germline CDR1 reads MGHDK; CDR2 reads SYGVNS. The CDR3 DNA reads as TGTGCCAGCAGTCCGTGGACAGGGGAAGAGACCCAGTACTTC. Encoded protein: CASSPWTGEETQYF.

This clonotype was counted ten times or more. V and J are TRBV20-1 and TRBJ2-7, with TRBD2 identical over 8 bases. In germline, CDR1 is DFQATT, CDR2 SNEGSKA (reference sequence). J lost 6 bases, V lost 6 bases, and 7 bases had no gene match. This CDR3 comprises 12 residues. Here the CDR3 reads CSAKLAAPEQYF. CDR3 in DNA: TGCAGTGCCAAACTAGCGGCACCCGAGCAGTACTTC.

This clonotype was seen only a few times. The chain uses TRBV5-6 and TRBJ2-1; the D gene is possibly TRBD1 (5 bases). Trimming stripped 3 bases from V and 7 bases from J, with 8 bases between. Germline CDR1 SGHDT, CDR2 YYEEEE. The CDR3 spans 12 residues. DNA of the CDR3: TGTGCCAGCAGCTCCTACAGGAATGAGCAGTTCTTC. Amino acids: CASSSYRNEQFF.

This chain connects TRBV19 to TRBJ2-2; the D gene is possibly TRBD2 (5 bases). With 2 bases removed from V and 5 bases from J, the gap between germline ends came to 9 bases. Germline lookup yields CDR1 LNHDA and CDR2 SQIVND (reference sequence). This CDR3 is built from 14 residues. The CDR3 protein is CASSIYRGTGELFF. The DNA of the CDR3 is TGTGCCAGTAGTATATACCGAGGGACCGGGGAGCTGTTTTTT.

There are many counts of this clonotype. The chain is built from TRBV12-3 or TRBV12-4 and TRBJ2-1; D ambiguous. The CDR3 spans 12 residues. V lost 4 bases and J 5 bases, leaving 6 bases between the germline ends. This CDR3 is CASSYPHNEQFF. In DNA, the CDR3 is TGTGCCAGCAGTTACCCCCACAATGAGCAGTTCTTC.

This clonotype has ten or more counts. V usage is TRBV3-1 and J usage is TRBJ2-1; 14 bases agree with TRBD2. Trimming removed 4 bases from V and 7 bases from J; junction bases left unmatched: 3. The germline gives CDR1 LGHDT, CDR2 YNNKEL (reference sequence). The CDR3 is 15 residues long. CDR3 sequence reads: CASSRRTSGRNEQFF. Here the CDR3 DNA reads TGTGCCAGCAGCCGAAGGACTAGCGGGAGGAATGAGCAGTTCTTC.

This clonotype was seen only a few times. The chain combines TRBV24-1 with TRBJ2-3, with D unresolved. CDR1 and CDR2 (germline): KGHDR, SFDVKD. Trimming took 4 bases from V and 2 from J, leaving 9 bases between them. This CDR3 contains 14 residues. The CDR3 nucleotides are TGTGCCACCAGTGACGACGGATTCACAGATACGCAGTATTTT. It yields the protein CATSDDGFTDTQYF.

The rearrangement uses TRBV6-1 and TRBJ1-5, with TRBD1 as a possible D gene (5 bases). Looked up from germline, CDR1 is MNHNS and CDR2 is SASEGT. The CDR3 runs to 15 residues. V was pared by 7 bases and J by 4 bases, with 17 bases between. The CDR3 region is CASIPFGGGNQPQHF. Here the CDR3 DNA reads TGTGCCAGCATCCCCTTCGGGGGAGGGAATCAGCCCCAGCATTTT.

This clonotype was recorded a few times. This chain connects TRBV6-1 to TRBJ2-7; D is unclear. The CDR3 has 13 amino acids. Between the trimmed V and J ends, which lost 2 bases and 2 bases, there was a span of 7 bases. Germline V gene data show CDR1 as MNHNS and CDR2 as SASEGT. The CDR3 coding sequence is TGTGCCAGCAGTGAACGGGCACCCTACGAGCAGTACTTC. Translating it yields CASSERAPYEQYF.